One sample yielded the 31 T cell receptor beta chains listed below, sequenced in a study of CD8 T cells in Susac syndrome. RNA amounts of about 0.5 to 1 ug underwent reverse transcription with random hexamers. A single record per CDR3 protein comes from TCRdb applying MiXCR to the immunoSEQ multiplex PCR reads. The data contain about 130,000 distinct CDR3 sequences, 85% to 95% of them singletons. The sequenced sample consisted of CD8+ T cells from PBMCs. These receptors all come from a human donor with multiple sclerosis.

The chain links TRBV29-1 to TRBJ1-1; D gene unclear. The CDR3 length is 13 residues. Germline-derived CDR1 and CDR2 are SQVTM and ANQGSEA. V gave up 7 bases and J gave up 1 base, with 13 bases separating them. This CDR3 is CSGQPGSNTEAFF. Written as DNA, the CDR3 is TGCAGCGGCCAGCCTGGTTCGAACACTGAAGCTTTCTTT.

CDR3 residues: CASSPRQGSGTDTQYF. CDR3 nucleotide sequence: TGTGCCAGCAGCCCACGACAGGGGTCGGGCACAGATACGCAGTATTTT. V usage is TRBV7-9 and J usage is TRBJ2-3; 8 bases map to TRBD1. The V gene's germline CDR1 is SEHNR and CDR2 FQNEAQ (reference sequence). The CDR3 covers 16 residues. Trimming cost V 5 bases and J 1 base; bases outside gene matches: 8. Full variable domain (missing parts from reference TRBV7-9 and TRBJ2-3): DTGVSQNPRHKITKRGQNVTFRCDPISEHNRLYWYRQTLGQGPEFLTYFQNEAQLEKSRLLSDRFSAERPKGSFSTLEIQRTEQGDSAMYLCASSPRQGSGTDTQYFGPGTRLTVL.

Only one count was recorded for this clonotype. The V and J genes are TRBV29-1 and TRBJ1-1; D is perhaps TRBD1 (6 bases). The V end was cut by 7 bases, the J end by 7 bases, with 16 bases between. There are 12 residues in the CDR3. In germline, CDR1 is SQVTM, CDR2 ANQGSEA. CDR3 sequence reads: CSADLPTGEAFF. For the CDR3, the DNA is TGCAGCGCCGACCTCCCGACAGGTGAAGCTTTCTTT.

The chain's CDR3 is CASSITGGETQYF. The DNA for the CDR3 is TGTGCCAGTAGTATCACAGGGGGAGAGACCCAGTACTTC. V gene TRBV19 combines with J gene TRBJ2-5, with 8 nucleotides matching TRBD1. Germline CDR1 LNHDA, CDR2 SQIVND (reference sequence). V was clipped by 3 bases and J by 4 bases; unmatched bases: 1. The CDR3 sequence is 13 residues long.

This clonotype has only one observation. The CDR3 DNA sequence: TGTGCTAGTGGTTTGGAGGGGGGCGAGCAGTACGTC. Translated, it gives CASGLEGGEQYV. The chain recombines TRBV12-5 with TRBJ2-7; D could derive from TRBD1 or TRBD2 (6 bases each). The germline V gene has CDR1 LGHNT and CDR2 FRNRAP. The CDR3 covers 12 residues. V dropped 1 base and J dropped 6 bases, with 7 bases sitting between them.

V is TRBV2 and J is TRBJ1-3; D is uncertain. CDR1 is SNHLY and CDR2 is FYNNEI in the germline V gene. V was clipped by 2 bases and J by 4 bases, with 9 bases between them. This CDR3 is 14 amino acids long. The CDR3 nucleotides read TGTGCCAGCAGTGAAAGTACTCCCGGAAACACCATATATTTT. Its protein product is CASSESTPGNTIYF.

The J gene is TRBJ1-2, the V gene TRBV5-1; D may be TRBD1 (6 bases). Germline V CDR1 and CDR2: SGHRS, YFSETQ. This CDR3 has 15 residues. The ends were cut back, 3 bases at V and 8 bases at J, with 20 bases in the middle. The CDR3 spells CASSSPGVGQRGYTF. The CDR3 DNA reads TGCGCCAGCAGCTCCCCCGGGGTTGGACAGAGAGGCTACACCTTC. Full variable domain (outside the CDR3, taken from reference TRBV5-1 and TRBJ1-2): KAGVTQTPRYLIKTRGQQVTLSCSPISGHRSVSWYQQTPGQGLQFLFEYFSETQRNKGNFPGRFSGRQFSNSRSEMNVSTLELGDSALYLCASSSPGVGQRGYTFGSGTRLTVV.

The rearrangement links TRBV30 to TRBJ1-1; D gene unclear. Germline V gene data show CDR1 as GTSNPN and CDR2 as SVGIG (reference sequence). The CDR3 spans 15 residues. V was cut by 0 bases and J by 1 base, with 12 bases left in between. CDR3 coding DNA: TGTGCCTGGAGTGTACGCCGGGAGTGGAACACTGAAGCTTTCTTT. Amino acids: CAWSVRREWNTEAFF.

Concerning this clonotype: One end of the junction varies from germline; a read error may be responsible. The genes are TRBV12-5 and TRBJ2-2, with TRBD1 identical over 9 bases. This CDR3 contains 16 residues. The germline V gene encodes CDR1 LGHNT and CDR2 FRNRAP. CDR3 sequence: CASGERTGANTGDLFF. The CDR3 DNA follows: TGTGCTAGTGGAGAAAGGACAGGGGCGAACACCGGGGACCTGTTTTTT.

The chain links TRBV12-5 to TRBJ2-1; weak D call: TRBD2 (5 bases). The CDR3 extends over 17 amino acids. Looked up from germline, CDR1 is LGHNT and CDR2 is FRNRAP. The V and J ends lost 2 bases and 4 bases respectively, with 18 bases between them. The DNA for the CDR3 is TGTGCTAGTGGTTTGTCTCCCAGGCTGAGGGATTACAATGAGCAGTTCTTC. Protein: CASGLSPRLRDYNEQFF.

In nucleotides, the CDR3 is TGTGCCAGCAGCTTAAACAGGGGGCAGGAGTACCAAGAGACCCAGTACTTC. Protein product: CASSLNRGQEYQETQYF. The chain recombines TRBV7-7 with TRBJ2-5, with 9 bases fitting TRBD1. Germline V lookup: CDR1 SSHAT, CDR2 FNYEAQ (reference sequence). V dropped 2 bases and J dropped 0; count of bases not matched to a gene: 7. CDR3 size: 17 residues.

V usage is TRBV19 and J usage is TRBJ2-2; 7 bases map to TRBD2. The V gene end was trimmed by 3 bases and the J gene end by 5 bases; junction bases not matched to a gene: 6. CDR3 length: 15 residues. CDR1 and CDR2 from the germline V gene are LNHDA and SQIVND (reference sequence). The CDR3 reads CASSMGRVATGELFF. CDR3 coding DNA: TGTGCCAGTAGTATGGGGAGGGTTGCGACCGGGGAGCTGTTTTTT.

This clonotype was picked up one time. The chain carries TRBV4-1 and TRBJ2-5; D may match TRBD1 or TRBD2 (5 bases each). CDR3 length equals 18 residues. Trimming stripped 1 base from V and 5 bases from J, with 23 bases between. The germline gives CDR1 MGHRA, CDR2 YSYEKL. The CDR3, as DNA: TGCGCCAGCAGCCAAGTGTTCCTTAGGACGGGGCAACAGGAGACCCAGTACTTC. Translation: CASSQVFLRTGQQETQYF.

This clonotype was observed once. The chain recombines TRBV5-1 with TRBJ2-3; 11 positions agree with TRBD2. The trim removed 2 bases at V and 3 bases at J, leaving 5 bases unmatched. This CDR3 comprises 16 residues. Germline CDR1 is SGHRS and CDR2 is YFSETQ. The CDR3 DNA reads TGCGCCAGCAGCTTTACACTAGCGGGAGCTACAGATACGCAGTATTTT. The encoded protein is CASSFTLAGATDTQYF.

This chain links TRBV7-8 with TRBJ1-5; possibly TRBD1 for D (5 bases). The CDR3 covers 14 residues. Germline V gene data show CDR1 as SGHVS and CDR2 as FQNEAQ. V lost 5 bases and J 7 bases, leaving 15 bases between the germline ends. The CDR3 region is CASSPSRGGQPQHF. CDR3 DNA: TGTGCCAGCAGCCCCTCTAGGGGAGGACAGCCCCAGCATTTT.

This clonotype showed up just once. The rearrangement links TRBV11-2 to TRBJ2-6; TRBD1 matches 8 bases. The CDR3 runs to 17 residues. V trimming: 5 bases; J trimming: 4 bases; junction bases outside the gene matches: 10. The germline CDR1 and CDR2 sequences are SGHAT and FQNNGV. As DNA, the CDR3 is TGTGCCAGCAGCCCTAGGGACAGGTTGACCGGGGCCAACGTCCTGACTTTC. Encoded protein: CASSPRDRLTGANVLTF.

This chain joins TRBV24-1 and TRBJ1-5, with D unresolved. The CDR3 is made up of 14 amino acids. Germline V lookup: CDR1 KGHDR, CDR2 SFDVKD. V was cut by 5 bases and J by 4 bases, with 11 bases left in between. The CDR3 here is CATSGSSFNQPQHF. The CDR3 coding sequence is TGTGCCACCAGTGGATCCAGCTTTAATCAGCCCCAGCATTTT.

CDR3 nucleotide sequence: TGCACCAGCAGCCAAGCGGCTAGCGGGAGTTTCGGGGAGCTGTTTTTT. Protein: CTSSQAASGSFGELFF. The rearrangement links TRBV1 to TRBJ2-2; the table calls TRBD2, which could not be checked here. TRBV1 is designated a pseudogene. The CDR3 sequence is 16 residues long.

The chain uses TRBV4-1 and TRBJ1-5, with TRBD1 as a possible D gene (6 bases). Trimming cost V 2 bases and J 3 bases, with 11 bases left between them. This CDR3 is built from 15 residues. Per germline, CDR1 MGHRA and CDR2 YSYEKL. CDR3 sequence: CASSQQGTHNQPQHF. DNA of the CDR3: TGCGCCAGCAGCCAACAAGGGACACACAATCAGCCCCAGCATTTT.

This clonotype was recorded only once. The V and J genes are TRBV10-1 and TRBJ2-4; D possibly corresponds to TRBD1 (6 bases). The CDR3 runs to 13 residues. The V end was cut by 4 bases, the J end by 7 bases, with 11 bases between. In germline, CDR1 is WNHNN, CDR2 SYGVQD (reference sequence). Written as DNA, the CDR3 is TGCGCCAGCAGTGTAAACCAGGGGAACATTCAGTACTTC. It encodes CASSVNQGNIQYF.

The chain couples TRBV6-1 to TRBJ2-7; tentative D call: TRBD1 (6 bases). CDR3 size: 14 residues. Germline V CDR1 and CDR2: MNHNS, SASEGT. Trimming shortened V by 8 bases and J by 2 bases, and 16 bases separated the two germline ends. CDR3 DNA: TGTGCCAGCCACCGGGGCAGGGGAACCTACGAGCAGTACGTC. Translation gives CASHRGRGTYEQYV.

The rearrangement uses TRBV15 and TRBJ2-2; 11 bases match TRBD2. The CDR3 runs 14 residues. J gave up 9 bases and V 4 bases, and 4 bases lay outside the gene matches. Germline loops: CDR1 LNHNV, CDR2 YYDKDF (reference sequence). The CDR3: CATSTLAGVRELFF. CDR3 coding DNA: TGTGCCACCAGCACACTAGCGGGAGTTCGGGAGCTGTTTTTT.

V and J are TRBV9 and TRBJ2-1; 7 nucleotides match TRBD1. With 0 bases clipped from V and 0 bases from J, the junction kept 6 bases outside the gene matches. Germline V gene lookup returns CDR1 SGDLS and CDR2 YYNGEE. The CDR3 runs to 17 residues. The CDR3 is CASSVGRGLGSYNEQFF. For the CDR3, the DNA is TGTGCCAGCAGCGTAGGTAGGGGGCTGGGCTCCTACAATGAGCAGTTCTTC. Combining the CDR3 with reference TRBV9 and TRBJ2-1 gives the whole variable domain DSGVTQTPKHLITATGQRVTLRCSPRSGDLSVYWYQQSLDQGLQFLIQYYNGEERAKGNILERFSAQQFPDLHSELNLSSLELGDSALYFCASSVGRGLGSYNEQFFGPGTRLTVL.

This chain connects TRBV9 to TRBJ2-7; no reliable D call. The CDR3 consists of 14 residues. Germline values: CDR1 SGDLS, CDR2 YYNGEE. With 0 bases removed from V and 9 bases from J, the gap between germline ends came to 16 bases. The CDR3 sequence is CASSVGQSSFGQYF. The CDR3 nucleotides are TGTGCCAGCAGCGTAGGACAATCCTCCTTCGGGCAGTACTTC. The whole variable domain, remainder taken from reference TRBV9 and TRBJ2-7, is DSGVTQTPKHLITATGQRVTLRCSPRSGDLSVYWYQQSLDQGLQFLIQYYNGEERAKGNILERFSAQQFPDLHSELNLSSLELGDSALYFCASSVGQSSFGQYFGPGTRLTVT.

A single count supports this clonotype. The V and J genes are TRBV27 and TRBJ1-1, with D tentatively TRBD1 (5 bases). Deletions cut 7 bases from V and 6 bases from J, with 12 bases between. The CDR3 runs 12 residues. Germline values: CDR1 MNHEY, CDR2 SMNVEV (reference sequence). CDR3 amino acids: CASIGGEAEAFF. The CDR3, as DNA: TGTGCCAGCATCGGGGGGGAGGCTGAAGCTTTCTTT.

The J gene is TRBJ1-1, the V gene TRBV19, with D possibly TRBD1 on 5 matching bases. This CDR3 contains 14 residues. Deletions cut 7 bases from V and 1 base from J, with 13 bases between. Germline V gene data show CDR1 as LNHDA and CDR2 as SQIVND (reference sequence). The CDR3 loop is CASIPSTGNTEAFF. Written as DNA, the CDR3 is TGTGCCAGTATTCCTTCCACAGGGAACACTGAAGCTTTCTTT. The full variable domain, rest sourced from reference TRBV19 and TRBJ1-1, is DGGITQSPKYLFRKEGQNVTLSCEQNLNHDAMYWYRQDPGQGLRLIYYSQIVNDFQKGDIAEGYSVSREKKESFPLTVTSAQKNPTAFYLCASIPSTGNTEAFFGQGTRLTVV.

This chain connects TRBV7-3 to TRBJ2-7, with a tentative D call TRBD1 (6 bases). The germline CDR1 and CDR2 sequences are SGHTA and FQGTGA. Trimming stripped 4 bases from V and 5 bases from J, with 12 bases between. The CDR3 is 13 residues long. The chain's CDR3 is CASSSNNRDEQYF. CDR3 nucleotides: TGTGCCAGCAGCTCGAATAACAGGGACGAGCAGTACTTC.

This sequence joins TRBV19 and TRBJ1-5; 9 positions match TRBD1. Germline assignment: CDR1 LNHDA and CDR2 SQIVND (reference sequence). The CDR3 runs to 14 residues. The V and J ends lost 5 bases and 6 bases, in that order; junction bases with no gene match: 5. The CDR3 region has the DNA TGTGCCAGTAGTCTAGGACAGGGGAGTCAGCCCCAGCATTTT. This codes for CASSLGQGSQPQHF.

This chain links TRBV28 with TRBJ2-3; 7 nucleotides match TRBD1. Germline-derived CDR1 and CDR2 are MDHEN and SYDVKM. The J segment lost 0 bases and the V segment lost 6 bases, leaving 9 bases of the junction unmatched. This CDR3 comprises 16 residues. CDR3 residues: CASRDRREASTDTQYF. CDR3 nucleotide sequence: TGTGCCAGCAGGGACAGGAGAGAAGCTAGCACAGATACGCAGTATTTT.

The genes are TRBV7-9 and TRBJ2-5; D remains unclear. Germline values: CDR1 SEHNR, CDR2 FQNEAQ (reference sequence). Trimming took 1 base from V and 5 from J, leaving 8 bases between them. The CDR3 is made up of 13 amino acids. The CDR3 region has the DNA TGTGCCAGCAGCTTAGGAGTATGGGAGACCCAGTACTTC. Its protein is CASSLGVWETQYF. Complete variable domain (other parts from reference TRBV7-9 and TRBJ2-5): DTGVSQNPRHKITKRGQNVTFRCDPISEHNRLYWYRQTLGQGPEFLTYFQNEAQLEKSRLLSDRFSAERPKGSFSTLEIQRTEQGDSAMYLCASSLGVWETQYFGPGTRLLVL.

About this clonotype itself: The conserved closing phenylalanine or tryptophan is absent in this CDR3, likely reflecting a read error. The V call is TRBV5-6, the J call TRBJ1-2; D perhaps matches TRBD1 (5 bases). The V gene's germline CDR1 is SGHDT and CDR2 YYEEEE. V gave up 2 bases and J gave up 3 bases, with 11 bases separating them. The CDR3 is made up of 14 amino acids. This CDR3 reads CASSFTGGDYGYTL. CDR3 in DNA: TGTGCCAGCAGCTTCACCGGGGGGGACTATGGCTACACCCTC.